Here is one TCR beta chain with its context. The antigen is unknown. The sample belongs to a study of T cells in localized non-small cell lung cancer. Study observations and caveats: There were a median roughly 54 of the top 100 tumor clones appearing in adjacent lung. A raised T cell density in blood coincided with lengthier overall survival. Sequencing involved a lone tumor region, leaving heterogeneity possible. Uninvolved adjacent lung had higher T cell clonality than tumor and all other tissues.

Measured with immunoSEQ multiplex PCR; TCRdb has only the in-frame clones, and not every one. The top ten clones hold 21% of a sample with under 75,000 clones, roughly nine tenths of them seen once. The sequenced sample was peripheral blood, obtained before any cancer treatment. The TCR comes from a male donor at least 60 years old with stage III squamous cell lung carcinoma.

Written as DNA, the CDR3 is TGTGCCAGCTGGGGGACGCCTAGGCATAATTCACCCCTCCACTTT. It yields the protein CASWGTPRHNSPLHF. This sequence joins TRBV28 and TRBJ1-6; D possibly corresponds to TRBD1 (5 bases). Between the trimmed V and J ends, which lost 8 bases and 5 bases, there was a span of 16 bases. This CDR3 is 15 amino acids long. The germline gives CDR1 MDHEN, CDR2 SYDVKM. Drawing the rest from reference TRBV28 and TRBJ1-6, the complete variable domain is DVKVTQSSRYLVKRTGEKVFLECVQDMDHENMFWYRQDPGLGLRLIYFSYDVKMKEKGDIPEGYSVSREKKERFSLILESASTNQTSMYLCASWGTPRHNSPLHFGNGTRLTVT.